This T cell receptor beta chain was recovered during a study of response to subunit inactivated influenza vaccine. Between the trimmed V and J ends, which lost 6 bases and 3 bases, there was a span of 15 bases. Germline CDR1 is SQVTM and CDR2 is ANQGSEA. This CDR3 has 13 residues. MiXCR, run by TCRdb on the RT-PCR reads, gives a single entry per CDR3 protein. Of just under 550,000 distinct CDR3 sequences detected, roughly 25% appear once; the ten largest clones hold 2.8%. These records were also assigned to another study, of T cells expressing NK-cell markers. This second study notes: UMIs accompanied the 5'RACE template switching by which TCR beta cDNA was made. TCR beta repertoires came from sorted CD3+CD56+NKG2C+, CD3+CD56+NKG2C- and CD3+CD56-NKG2C+ T cells. 1.0-7.0% of CD8+ T cells in about 6 donors belonged to dominant NKG2C+ clonotypes.

The sequences come from CD4+ T cells sorted from PBMCs, collected less than 13 days after vaccination. J is TRBJ2-7 and V is TRBV29-1, with D possibly TRBD1 on 6 matching bases. This TCR was sampled from a man aged 45-65 years who received an inactivated influenza vaccine. The CDR3 DNA follows: TGCAGCGTCGATCAAACAGGGAGCTACGAGCAGTACTTC. Amino acids: CSVDQTGSYEQYF.